A single T cell receptor (beta chain) is shown here with its context. Its target is not known. The data belong to a study of OX40 agonist ivuxolimab in advanced cancers. As for the study in general: Patients took ivuxolimab, an agonistic anti-OX40 (CD134) antibody.

The data were produced by immunoSEQ multiplex PCR, yet TCRdb's version contains in-frame clones alone and is incomplete. This table holds tens of thousands of clones, roughly four fifths found once. Germline-derived CDR1 and CDR2 are MNHNS and SASEGT. This CDR3 comprises 16 residues. Trimming removed 2 bases at V and 4 bases at J, with 17 bases between. Study-level findings and limits: Low normalized T-cell clonal expansion was also seen in some nonresponders.

At cycle 4 day 1, cycle 7 day 1, and baseline, blood was sampled. This rearrangement joins TRBV6-1 to TRBJ2-5, with D tentatively TRBD2 (7 bases). This TCR was recovered from an adult with an advanced solid tumor such as melanoma, head and neck, liver or kidney cancer. The source material was CD4+ or CD8+ T cells sorted from blood, sampled in a trial of the OX40 agonist ivuxolimab. CDR3 nucleotide sequence: TGTGCCAGCAGTGAATTACCGGGCGGGGGCGGAGAGACCCAGTACTTC. The encoded protein is CASSELPGGGGETQYF.